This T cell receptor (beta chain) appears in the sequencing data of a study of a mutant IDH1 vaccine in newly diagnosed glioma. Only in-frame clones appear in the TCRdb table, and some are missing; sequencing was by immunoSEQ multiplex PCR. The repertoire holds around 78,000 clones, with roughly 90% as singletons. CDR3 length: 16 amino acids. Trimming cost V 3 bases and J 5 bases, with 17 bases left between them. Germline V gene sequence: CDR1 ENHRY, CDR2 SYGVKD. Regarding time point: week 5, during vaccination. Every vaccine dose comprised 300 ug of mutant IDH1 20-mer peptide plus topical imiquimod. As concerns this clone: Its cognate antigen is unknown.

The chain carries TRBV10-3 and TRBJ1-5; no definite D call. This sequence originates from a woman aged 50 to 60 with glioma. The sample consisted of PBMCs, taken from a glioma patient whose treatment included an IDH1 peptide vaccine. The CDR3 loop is CAISDNTATLHQPQHF. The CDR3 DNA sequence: TGTGCCATCAGTGATAATACGGCGACCTTGCATCAGCCCCAGCATTTT.